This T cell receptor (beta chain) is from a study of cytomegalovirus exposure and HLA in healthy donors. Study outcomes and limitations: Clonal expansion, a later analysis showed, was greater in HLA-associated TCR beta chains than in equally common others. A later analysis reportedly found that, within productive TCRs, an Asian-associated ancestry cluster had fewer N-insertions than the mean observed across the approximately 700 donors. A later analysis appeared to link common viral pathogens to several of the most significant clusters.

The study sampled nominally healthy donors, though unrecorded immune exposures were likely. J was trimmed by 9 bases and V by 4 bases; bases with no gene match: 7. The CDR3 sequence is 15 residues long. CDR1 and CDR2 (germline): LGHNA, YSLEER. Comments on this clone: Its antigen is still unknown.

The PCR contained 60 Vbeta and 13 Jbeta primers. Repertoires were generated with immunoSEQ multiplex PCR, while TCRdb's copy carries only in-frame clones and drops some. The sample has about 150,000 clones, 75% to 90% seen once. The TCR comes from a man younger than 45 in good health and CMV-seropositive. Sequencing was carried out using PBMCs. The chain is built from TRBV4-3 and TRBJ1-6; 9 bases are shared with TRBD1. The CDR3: CASSRPGQGSSPLHF. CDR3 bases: TGCGCCAGCAGCCGACCGGGACAGGGAAGTTCACCCCTCCACTTT.